A selection of T cell receptor beta chains follows, all from one sample in a study of T cell repertoires in cytomegalovirus infection. TCRdb called the reads again in MiXCR, with one record for every CDR3 protein. The data show approximately 910,000 distinct CDR3 sequences, roughly 30% seen once. Their antigens are not known. Material: cultured CD8+ T cells from PBMCs, obtained from culture after CMV antigen stimulation. The receptor source for this set is a human donor in good health (CMV status not recorded). Some clones in this sample may be carry-over from other donors' samples. Both conserved end residues are part of each CDR3. The D gene is left open where the match is weak. Size tells how often a clone was seen (once, few, many) or the class of an expanded clone, and some rows leave it out.

>NA|NA|TRBV10-3|TRBJ1-1
TGTGCCATCAGTGAGTCGACGGGAACTGAAGCTTTCTTT
CAISESTGTEAFF
>TRBD1|few|TRBV28|TRBJ1-1
TGTGCCAGCAGTTCCGACAGGGGGCTTAGCACTGAAGCTTTCTTT
CASSSDRGLSTEAFF
>NA|NA|TRBV7-6|TRBJ1-3
TGTGTCAGCAGCCAGGGACGACCCAGCTCTGGAAACACCATATATTTT
CVSSQGRPSSGNTIYF
>TRBD1|NA|TRBV7-9|TRBJ1-3
TGTGCCAGCAGCAATTCTTACAGGGGGCCTGGAAACACCATATATTTT
CASSNSYRGPGNTIYF
>NA|many|TRBV6-5|TRBJ2-5
TGTGCCAGCAGTTACTGGACCCAAGAGACCCAGTACTTC
CASSYWTQETQYF
>TRBD1|NA|TRBV27|TRBJ2-5
TGTGCCAGCAGTTTATGGAAACGAGGGACAGAAGAGACCCAGTACTTC
CASSLWKRGTEETQYF
>NA|NA|TRBV12-3/TRBV12-4|TRBJ2-2
TGTGCCAGCAGTTTCGAAGCGCCCGCGGGCACCGGGGAGCTGCTTTTT
CASSFEAPAGTGELLF
>NA|few|TRBV14|TRBJ1-1
TGTGCCAGCAGCCAAGATTGGGGGGAGAGCACTGAAGCTTTCTTT
CASSQDWGESTEAFF
>NA|NA|TRBV6-6|TRBJ1-3
TGTGCCAGCAGTTACCCGCCCTCATTGGCAAACACCATATATTTT
CASSYPPSLANTIYF
>NA|NA|TRBV12-3/TRBV12-4|TRBJ2-2
TGTGCCAGCAGTTTAGATGAAGCCCTACCAGGCACCGGGGAGCTGTTTTTT
CASSLDEALPGTGELFF
>TRBD1|few|TRBV28|TRBJ1-1
TGTGCCAGCAGTTTTTCCGAGTCAGGGGGTGAAGCTTTCTTT
CASSFSESGGEAFF
>NA|NA|TRBV6-2/TRBV6-3|TRBJ1-4
TGTGCCAGCGTACAGGACCAAACTACAACTAATGAAAAACTGTTTTTT
CASVQDQTTTNEKLFF
>NA|few|TRBV15|TRBJ2-1
TGTGCCACCAGCAGACGGGACGAGCAGTTCTTC
CATSRRDEQFF
>NA|once|TRBV7-6|TRBJ2-3
TGTGCCAGCAGCCGAAGTGGGGACCCCACAGATACGCAGTATTTT
CASSRSGDPTDTQYF
>NA|few|TRBV19|TRBJ2-2
TGTGCCAGTAGTATAGACTACCTGGCTGGAGGGGAGCTGTTTTTT
CASSIDYLAGGELFF
>NA|NA|TRBV6-6|TRBJ1-2
TGTGCCAGCAGTCCCTCGACAGTCGGCTATGGCTACACCTTC
CASSPSTVGYGYTF
>TRBD1|NA|TRBV7-9|TRBJ2-5
TGTGCCAGCAGCCCCCCCAGGGGGCGCGATCAAGAGACCCAGTACTTC
CASSPPRGRDQETQYF
>NA|many|TRBV12-3/TRBV12-4|TRBJ1-1
TGTGCCAGCAGTTTAAGCTTCACTGAAGCTTTCTTT
CASSLSFTEAFF
>TRBD2|many|TRBV7-6|TRBJ2-2
TGTGCCAGCAGCCCGTTAGCGGGGATCGGCACCGGGGAGCTGTTTTTT
CASSPLAGIGTGELFF
>NA|NA|TRBV6-6|TRBJ1-4
TGTGCCAGCAGTGAATGGGGGGGCGAGCGAAAACTGTTTTTT
CASSEWGGERKLFF
>NA|NA|TRBV12-3/TRBV12-4|TRBJ1-1
TGTGCCAGCATTGGGAATTCGAACACTGAAGCTTTCTTT
CASIGNSNTEAFF
>NA|many|TRBV12-3/TRBV12-4|TRBJ2-1
TGTGCCAGCAGTTCCCCTGAAGGAAGCTCCTACAATGAGCAGTTCTTC
CASSSPEGSSYNEQFF
>NA|NA|TRBV4-1|TRBJ1-2
TGCGCCAGCTGCCAAACAAGGACAGCTAACTATGGCTACACCTTC
CASCQTRTANYGYTF
>NA|few|TRBV7-9|TRBJ2-7
TGTGCCAGCAGCGGCCGGGACTTCAGGACCTACGAGCAGTACTTC
CASSGRDFRTYEQYF
>TRBD2|NA|TRBV11-2|TRBJ2-1
TGTGCCAGCAGGTACCCGGGGGGTCCGTACAATGAGCAGTTCTTC
CASRYPGGPYNEQFF
>NA|few|TRBV20-1|TRBJ1-1
TGCAGTGCTGACCCCCAGAGTTCTCCTGAAGCTTTCTTT
CSADPQSSPEAFF
>NA|few|TRBV6-8|TRBJ1-5
TGTGCCAGCAGTTACTCAGCGGGCAGGGGCAATCAGCCCCAGCATTTT
CASSYSAGRGNQPQHF
>TRBD1|few|TRBV6-5|TRBJ2-1
TGTGCCAGCAGTTACCCTGGACAGGATTTGAATGAGCAGTTCTTC
CASSYPGQDLNEQFF
>NA|NA|TRBV28|TRBJ2-2
TGTGCCAGCAGTTTATACGGTGACACCGGGGAGCTGTTTTTT
CASSLYGDTGELFF
>NA|NA|TRBV12-3/TRBV12-4|TRBJ2-7
TGTGCCAGCAGTTTATACGTGGGAACCTACGAGCAGTACTTC
CASSLYVGTYEQYF
>NA|NA|TRBV27|TRBJ2-5
TGTGCCAGCAGCCCCGGGACTGTTAGGTACGAGACCCAGTACTTC
CASSPGTVRYETQYF